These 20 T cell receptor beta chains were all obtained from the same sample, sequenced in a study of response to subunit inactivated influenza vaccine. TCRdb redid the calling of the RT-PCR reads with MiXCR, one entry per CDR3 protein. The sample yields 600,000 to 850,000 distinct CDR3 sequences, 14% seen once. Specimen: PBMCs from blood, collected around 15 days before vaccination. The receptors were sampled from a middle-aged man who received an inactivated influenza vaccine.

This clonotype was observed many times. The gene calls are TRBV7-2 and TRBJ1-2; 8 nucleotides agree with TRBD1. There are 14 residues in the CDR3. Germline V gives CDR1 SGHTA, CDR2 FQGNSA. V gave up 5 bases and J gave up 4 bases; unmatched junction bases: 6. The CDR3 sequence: CASSLQGGLYGYTF. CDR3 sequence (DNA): TGTGCCAGCAGCCTACAGGGGGGTCTCTATGGCTACACCTTC.

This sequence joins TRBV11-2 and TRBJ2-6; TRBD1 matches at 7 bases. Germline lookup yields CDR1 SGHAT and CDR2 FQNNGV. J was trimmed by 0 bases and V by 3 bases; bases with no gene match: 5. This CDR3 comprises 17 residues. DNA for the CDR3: TGTGCCAGCAGCTTTGGACAGGTTTACTCTGGGGCCAACGTCCTGACTTTC. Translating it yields CASSFGQVYSGANVLTF.

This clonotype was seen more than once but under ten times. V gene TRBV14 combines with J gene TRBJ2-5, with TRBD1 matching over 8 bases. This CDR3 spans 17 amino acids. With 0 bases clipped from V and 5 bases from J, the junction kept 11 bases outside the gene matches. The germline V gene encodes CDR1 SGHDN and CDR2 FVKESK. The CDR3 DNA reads TGTGCCAGCAGCCAAGATTGGACAGGGACCCATCGGGAGACCCAGTACTTC. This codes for CASSQDWTGTHRETQYF.

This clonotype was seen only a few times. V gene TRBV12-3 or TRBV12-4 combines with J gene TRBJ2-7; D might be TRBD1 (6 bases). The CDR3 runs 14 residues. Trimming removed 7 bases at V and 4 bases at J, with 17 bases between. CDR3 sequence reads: CASTPTGERYEQYF. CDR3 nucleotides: TGTGCCAGCACCCCGACAGGAGAAAGATACGAGCAGTACTTC.

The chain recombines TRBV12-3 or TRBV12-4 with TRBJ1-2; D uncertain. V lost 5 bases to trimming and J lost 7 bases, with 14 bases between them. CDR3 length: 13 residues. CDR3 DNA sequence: TGTGCCAGCAGTGCAGGAGGTATCGGTGGCTACACCTTC. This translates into CASSAGGIGGYTF.

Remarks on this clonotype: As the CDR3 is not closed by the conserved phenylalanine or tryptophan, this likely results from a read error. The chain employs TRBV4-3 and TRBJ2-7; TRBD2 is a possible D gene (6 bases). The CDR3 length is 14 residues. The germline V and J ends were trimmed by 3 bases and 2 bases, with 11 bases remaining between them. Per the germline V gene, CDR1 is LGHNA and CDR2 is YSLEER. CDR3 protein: CASSQWAGPYEQYY. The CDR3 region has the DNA TGCGCCAGCAGCCAGTGGGCGGGACCCTACGAGCAGTACTAC.

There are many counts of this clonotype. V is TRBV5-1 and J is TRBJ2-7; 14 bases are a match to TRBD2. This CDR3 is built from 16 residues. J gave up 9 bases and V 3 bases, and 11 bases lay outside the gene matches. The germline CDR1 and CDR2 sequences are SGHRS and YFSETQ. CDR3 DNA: TGCGCCAGCAGCTCCCCGGGACTAGCGGGAGTCTTACCGCAGTACTTC. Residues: CASSSPGLAGVLPQYF. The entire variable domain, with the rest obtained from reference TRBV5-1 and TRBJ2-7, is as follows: KAGVTQTPRYLIKTRGQQVTLSCSPISGHRSVSWYQQTPGQGLQFLFEYFSETQRNKGNFPGRFSGRQFSNSRSEMNVSTLELGDSALYLCASSSPGLAGVLPQYFGPGTRLTVT.

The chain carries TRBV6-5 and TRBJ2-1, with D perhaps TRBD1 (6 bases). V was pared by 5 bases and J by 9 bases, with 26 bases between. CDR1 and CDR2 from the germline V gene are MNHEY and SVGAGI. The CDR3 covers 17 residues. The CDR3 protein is CASSHRGPGHERSEQFF. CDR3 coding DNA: TGTGCCAGCAGTCACCGAGGACCGGGACACGAGAGGAGTGAGCAGTTCTTC.

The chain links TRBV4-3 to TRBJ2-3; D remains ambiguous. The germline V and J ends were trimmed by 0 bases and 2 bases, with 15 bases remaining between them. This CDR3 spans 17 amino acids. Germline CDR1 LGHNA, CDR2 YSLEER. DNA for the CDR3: TGCGCCAGCAGCCAAGATGTCGGGCGATGGGACACAGATACGCAGTATTTT. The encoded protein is CASSQDVGRWDTDTQYF.

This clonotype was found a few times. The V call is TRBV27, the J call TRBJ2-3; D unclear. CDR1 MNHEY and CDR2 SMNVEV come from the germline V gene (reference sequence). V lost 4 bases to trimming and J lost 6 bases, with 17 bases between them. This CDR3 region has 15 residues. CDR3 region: CASSSLDGPSDTQYF. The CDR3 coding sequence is TGTGCCAGCAGTTCCCTCGATGGGCCCTCGGATACGCAGTATTTT.

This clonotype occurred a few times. CDR3 sequence: CSASDNNEQFF. In DNA, the CDR3 is TGCAGTGCCTCAGACAACAATGAGCAGTTCTTC. The rearrangement uses TRBV20-1 and TRBJ2-1; D remains unclear. Trimming removed 6 bases from V and 5 bases from J, with 8 bases in between. The CDR3 contains 11 residues. Germline values: CDR1 DFQATT, CDR2 SNEGSKA (reference sequence).

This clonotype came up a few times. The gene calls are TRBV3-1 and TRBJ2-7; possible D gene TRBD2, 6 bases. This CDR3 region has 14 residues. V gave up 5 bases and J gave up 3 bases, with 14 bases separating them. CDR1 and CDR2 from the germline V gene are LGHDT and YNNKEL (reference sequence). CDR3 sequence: CASSDAAGNYEQYF. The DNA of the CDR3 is TGTGCCAGCAGCGACGCGGCGGGGAACTACGAGCAGTACTTC.

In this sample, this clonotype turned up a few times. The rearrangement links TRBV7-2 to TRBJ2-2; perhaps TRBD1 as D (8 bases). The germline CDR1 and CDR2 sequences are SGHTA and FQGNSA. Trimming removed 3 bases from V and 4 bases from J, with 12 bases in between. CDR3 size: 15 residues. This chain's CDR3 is CASSFHRGGTGELFF. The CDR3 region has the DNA TGTGCCAGCAGCTTCCACAGGGGGGGCACCGGGGAGCTGTTTTTT.

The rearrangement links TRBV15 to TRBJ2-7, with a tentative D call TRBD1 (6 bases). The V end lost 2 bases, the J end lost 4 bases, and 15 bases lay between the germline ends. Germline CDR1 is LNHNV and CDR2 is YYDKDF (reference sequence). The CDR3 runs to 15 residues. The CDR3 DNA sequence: TGTGCCACCAGCAGATCAGGGACAAGGATTTACGAGCAGTACTTC. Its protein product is CATSRSGTRIYEQYF.

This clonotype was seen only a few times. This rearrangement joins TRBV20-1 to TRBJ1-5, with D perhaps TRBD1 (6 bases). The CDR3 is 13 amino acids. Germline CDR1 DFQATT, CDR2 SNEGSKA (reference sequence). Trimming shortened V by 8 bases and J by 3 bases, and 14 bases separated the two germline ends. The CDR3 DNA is TGCAGTTCCCCAGGGGTGAACAATCAGCCCCAGCATTTT. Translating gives CSSPGVNNQPQHF.

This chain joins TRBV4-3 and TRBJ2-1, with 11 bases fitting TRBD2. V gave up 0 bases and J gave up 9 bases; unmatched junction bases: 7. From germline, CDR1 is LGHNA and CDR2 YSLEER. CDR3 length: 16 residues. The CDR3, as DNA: TGCGCCAGCAGCCAAGATTGGCTAGCGGGAGGAACTGAGCAGTTCTTC. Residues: CASSQDWLAGGTEQFF.

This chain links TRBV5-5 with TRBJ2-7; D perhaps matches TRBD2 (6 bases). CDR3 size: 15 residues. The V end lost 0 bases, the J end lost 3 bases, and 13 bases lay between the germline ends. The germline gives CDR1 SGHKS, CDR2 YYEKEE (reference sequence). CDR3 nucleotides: TGTGCCAGCAGCTTGGAGTGGGCGGGGAACTACGAGCAGTACTTC. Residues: CASSLEWAGNYEQYF.

The CDR3 sequence: CASSIGGKVKEKLFF. As DNA, the CDR3 is TGTGCCAGCAGCATAGGCGGGAAGGTGAAAGAAAAACTGTTTTTT. This chain uses TRBV11-2 with TRBJ1-4, with no clear D. Germline assignment: CDR1 SGHAT and CDR2 FQNNGV. The V end lost 5 bases, the J end lost 8 bases, and 18 bases lay between the germline ends. CDR3 length equals 15 residues. Looking up the rest from reference TRBV11-2 and TRBJ1-4 gives the full variable domain: EAGVAQSPRYKIIEKRQSVAFWCNPISGHATLYWYQQILGQGPKLLIQFQNNGVVDDSQLPKDRFSAERLKGVDSTLKIQPAKLEDSAVYLCASSIGGKVKEKLFFGSGTQLSVL.

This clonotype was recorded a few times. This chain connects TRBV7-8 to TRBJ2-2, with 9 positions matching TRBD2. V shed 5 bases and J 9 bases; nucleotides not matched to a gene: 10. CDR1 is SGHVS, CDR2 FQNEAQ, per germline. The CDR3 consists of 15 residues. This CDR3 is CASSLAGTSSRELFF. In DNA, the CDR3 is TGTGCCAGCAGCCTCGCCGGGACTAGCAGCCGGGAGCTGTTTTTT.

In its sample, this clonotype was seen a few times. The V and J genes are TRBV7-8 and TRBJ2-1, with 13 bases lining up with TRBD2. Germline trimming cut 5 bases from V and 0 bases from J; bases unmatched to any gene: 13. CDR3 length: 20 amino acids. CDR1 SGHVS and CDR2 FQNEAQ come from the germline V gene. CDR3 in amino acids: CASSPRTSGGSLSSYNEQFF. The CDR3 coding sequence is TGTGCCAGCAGCCCGCGGACTAGCGGGGGTTCCTTAAGCTCCTACAATGAGCAGTTCTTC.